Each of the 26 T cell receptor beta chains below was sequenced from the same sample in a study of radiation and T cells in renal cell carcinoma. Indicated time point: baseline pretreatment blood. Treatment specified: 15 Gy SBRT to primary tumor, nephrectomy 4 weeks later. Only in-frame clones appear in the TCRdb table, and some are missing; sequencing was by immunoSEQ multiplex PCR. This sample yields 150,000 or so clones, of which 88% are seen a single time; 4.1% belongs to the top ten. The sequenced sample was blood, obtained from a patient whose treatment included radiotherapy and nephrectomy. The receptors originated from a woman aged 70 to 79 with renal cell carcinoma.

CDR3 sequence: CASSGEFAGELFF. The CDR3 coding sequence is TGTGCCAGCAGTGGTGAATTCGCCGGGGAGCTGTTTTTT. The chain uses TRBV6-4 and TRBJ2-2; D gene unclear. Germline CDR1 and CDR2: MRHNA and SNTAGT. CDR3 size: 13 residues. Trimming removed 4 bases from V and 6 bases from J, with 9 bases in between.

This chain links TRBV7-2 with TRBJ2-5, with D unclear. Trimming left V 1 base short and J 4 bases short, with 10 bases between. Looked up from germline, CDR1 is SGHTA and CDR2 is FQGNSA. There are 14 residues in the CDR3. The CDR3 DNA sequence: TGTGCCAGCAGCTTAGAGTGGGTTGGAGAGACCCAGTACTTC. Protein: CASSLEWVGETQYF.

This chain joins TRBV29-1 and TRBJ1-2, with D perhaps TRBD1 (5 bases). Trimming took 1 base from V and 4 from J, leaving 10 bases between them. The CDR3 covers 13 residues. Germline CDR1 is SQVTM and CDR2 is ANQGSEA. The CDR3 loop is CSVEGGVGYGYTF. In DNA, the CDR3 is TGCAGCGTTGAAGGGGGGGTTGGCTATGGCTACACCTTC.

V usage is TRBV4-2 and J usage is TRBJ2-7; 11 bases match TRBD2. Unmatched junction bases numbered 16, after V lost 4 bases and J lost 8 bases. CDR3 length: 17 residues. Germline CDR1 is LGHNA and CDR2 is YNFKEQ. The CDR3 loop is CASSLLPVSGGGIKQYF. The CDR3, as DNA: TGTGCCAGCAGCCTCCTCCCCGTTAGCGGGGGGGGGATAAAGCAGTACTTC.

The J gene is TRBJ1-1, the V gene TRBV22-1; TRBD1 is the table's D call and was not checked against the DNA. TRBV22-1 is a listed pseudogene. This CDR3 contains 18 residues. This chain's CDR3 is CPGSGKELDSPMNTEAFF. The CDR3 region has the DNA TGTCCTGGGAGCGGAAAAGAATTGGACAGTCCCATGAACACTGAAGCTTTCTTT.

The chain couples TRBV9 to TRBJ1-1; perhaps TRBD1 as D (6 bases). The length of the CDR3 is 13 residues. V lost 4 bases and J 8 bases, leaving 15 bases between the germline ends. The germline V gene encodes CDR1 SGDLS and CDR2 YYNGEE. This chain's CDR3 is CASSFNREGEAFF. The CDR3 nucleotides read TGTGCCAGCAGCTTCAACAGGGAGGGGGAAGCTTTCTTT.

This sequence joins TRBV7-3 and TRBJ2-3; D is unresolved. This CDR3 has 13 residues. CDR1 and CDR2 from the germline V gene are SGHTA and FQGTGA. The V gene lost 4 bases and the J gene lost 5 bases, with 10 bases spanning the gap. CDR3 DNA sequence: TGTGCCAGCAGCTCCAACCCGGGAGATACGCAGTATTTT. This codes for CASSSNPGDTQYF.

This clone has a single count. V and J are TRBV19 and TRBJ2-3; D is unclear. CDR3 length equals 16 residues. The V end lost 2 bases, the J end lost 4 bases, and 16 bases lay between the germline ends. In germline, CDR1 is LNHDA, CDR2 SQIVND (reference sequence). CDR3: CASSIIPQTRSDTQYF. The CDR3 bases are TGTGCCAGTAGTATAATCCCTCAGACCCGCTCAGATACGCAGTATTTT.

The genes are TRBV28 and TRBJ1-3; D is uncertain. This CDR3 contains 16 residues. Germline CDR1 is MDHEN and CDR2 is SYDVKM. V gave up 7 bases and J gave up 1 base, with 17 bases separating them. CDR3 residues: CASTHGGVGSGNTIYF. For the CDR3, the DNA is TGTGCCAGCACCCACGGCGGGGTAGGGTCTGGAAACACCATATATTTT.

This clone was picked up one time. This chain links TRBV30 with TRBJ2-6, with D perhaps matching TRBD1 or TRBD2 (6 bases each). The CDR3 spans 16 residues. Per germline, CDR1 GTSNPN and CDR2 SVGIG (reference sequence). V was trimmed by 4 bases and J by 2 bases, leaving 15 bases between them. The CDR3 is CAWIGGGVPGANVLTF. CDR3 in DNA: TGTGCCTGGATCGGGGGCGGGGTTCCTGGGGCCAACGTCCTGACTTTC. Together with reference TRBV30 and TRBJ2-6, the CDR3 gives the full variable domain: SQTIHQWPATLVQPVGSPLSLECTVEGTSNPNLYWYRQAAGRGLQLLFYSVGIGQISSEVPQNLSASRPQDRQFILSSKKLLLSDSGFYLCAWIGGGVPGANVLTFGAGSRLTVL.

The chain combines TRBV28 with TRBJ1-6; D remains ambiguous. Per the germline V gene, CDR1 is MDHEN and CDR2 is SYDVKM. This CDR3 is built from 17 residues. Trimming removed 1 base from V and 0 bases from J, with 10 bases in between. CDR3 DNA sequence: TGTGCCAGCAGTTTATTATCAGCTAGCTCCTATAATTCACCCCTCCACTTT. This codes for CASSLLSASSYNSPLHF. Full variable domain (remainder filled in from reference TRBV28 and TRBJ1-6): DVKVTQSSRYLVKRTGEKVFLECVQDMDHENMFWYRQDPGLGLRLIYFSYDVKMKEKGDIPEGYSVSREKKERFSLILESASTNQTSMYLCASSLLSASSYNSPLHFGNGTRLTVT.

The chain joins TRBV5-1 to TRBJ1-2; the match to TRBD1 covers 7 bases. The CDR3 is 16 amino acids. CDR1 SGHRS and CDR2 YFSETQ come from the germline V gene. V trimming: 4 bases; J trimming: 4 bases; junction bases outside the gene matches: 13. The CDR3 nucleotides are TGCGCCAGCAGCGACCGCTCATCCGGGACAGCCTATGGCTACACCTTC. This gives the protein CASSDRSSGTAYGYTF.

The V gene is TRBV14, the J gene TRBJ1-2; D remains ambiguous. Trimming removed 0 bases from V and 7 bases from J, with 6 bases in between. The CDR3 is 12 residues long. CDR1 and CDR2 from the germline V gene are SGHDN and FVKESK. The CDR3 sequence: CASSQEWGGYTF. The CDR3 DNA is TGTGCCAGCAGCCAAGAATGGGGTGGCTACACCTTC.

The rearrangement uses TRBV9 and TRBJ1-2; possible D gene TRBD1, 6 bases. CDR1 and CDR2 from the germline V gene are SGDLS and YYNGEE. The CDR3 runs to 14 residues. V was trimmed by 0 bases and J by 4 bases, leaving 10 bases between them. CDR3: CASSVDRVGYGYTF. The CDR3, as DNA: TGTGCCAGCAGCGTAGACAGGGTGGGCTATGGCTACACCTTC.

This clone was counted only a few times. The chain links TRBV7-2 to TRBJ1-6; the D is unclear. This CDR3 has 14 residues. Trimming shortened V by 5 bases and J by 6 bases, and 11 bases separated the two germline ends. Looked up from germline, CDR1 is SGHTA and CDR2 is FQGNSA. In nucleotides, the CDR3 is TGTGCCAGCAGCCTAGGGAAGTCTAATTCACCCCTCCACTTT. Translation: CASSLGKSNSPLHF. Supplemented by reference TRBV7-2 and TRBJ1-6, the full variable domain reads GAGVSQSPSNKVTEKGKDVELRCDPISGHTALYWYRQSLGQGLEFLIYFQGNSAPDKSGLPSDRFSAERTGGSVSTLTIQRTQQEDSAVYLCASSLGKSNSPLHFGNGTRLTVT.

CDR3 DNA sequence: TGTGCCACAAAAGGGACACCGAACACCGGGGAGCTGTTTTTT. Translated: CATKGTPNTGELFF. V gene TRBV2 combines with J gene TRBJ2-2; maybe TRBD1 (6 bases). Germline CDR1 is SNHLY and CDR2 is FYNNEI. CDR3 length: 14 residues. V was pared by 10 bases and J by 0 bases, with 12 bases between.

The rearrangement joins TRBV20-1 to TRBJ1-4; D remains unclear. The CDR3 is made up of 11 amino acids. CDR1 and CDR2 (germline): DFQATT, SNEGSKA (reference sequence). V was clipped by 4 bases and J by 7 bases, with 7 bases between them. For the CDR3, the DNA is TGCAGTGCTAATATGGGTGAAAAACTGTTTTTT. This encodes CSANMGEKLFF.

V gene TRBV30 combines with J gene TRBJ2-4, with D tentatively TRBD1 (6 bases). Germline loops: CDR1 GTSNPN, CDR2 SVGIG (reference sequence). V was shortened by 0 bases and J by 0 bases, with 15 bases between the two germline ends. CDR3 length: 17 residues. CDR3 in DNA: TGTGCCTGGAGTGTACTACGGACAGCCCTAGCCAAAAACATTCAGTACTTC. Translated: CAWSVLRTALAKNIQYF.

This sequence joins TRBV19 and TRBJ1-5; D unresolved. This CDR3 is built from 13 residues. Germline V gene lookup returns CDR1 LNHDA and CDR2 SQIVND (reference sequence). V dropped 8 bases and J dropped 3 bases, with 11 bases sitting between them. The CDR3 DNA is TGTGCCAGTGTAGGTTACAACAATCAGCCCCAGCATTTT. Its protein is CASVGYNNQPQHF.

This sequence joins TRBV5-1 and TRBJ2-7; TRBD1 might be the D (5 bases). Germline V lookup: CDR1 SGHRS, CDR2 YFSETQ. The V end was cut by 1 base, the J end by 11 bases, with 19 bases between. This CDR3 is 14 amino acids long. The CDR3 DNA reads TGCGCCAGCAGCTTGACCGATCAGACAGTACCGAAGTACTTC. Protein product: CASSLTDQTVPKYF.

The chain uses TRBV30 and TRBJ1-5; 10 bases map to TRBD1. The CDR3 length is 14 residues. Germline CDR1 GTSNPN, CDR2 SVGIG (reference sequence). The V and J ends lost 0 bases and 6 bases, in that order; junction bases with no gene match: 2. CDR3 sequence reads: CAWSVRTGGQPQHF. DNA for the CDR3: TGTGCCTGGAGTGTACGGACAGGGGGTCAGCCCCAGCATTTT.

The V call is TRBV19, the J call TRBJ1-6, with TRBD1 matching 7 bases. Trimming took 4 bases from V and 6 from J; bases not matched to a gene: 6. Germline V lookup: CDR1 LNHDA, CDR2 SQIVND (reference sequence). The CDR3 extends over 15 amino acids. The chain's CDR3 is CASSTGQAPNSPLHF. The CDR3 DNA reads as TGTGCCAGTAGTACCGGACAGGCCCCTAATTCACCCCTCCACTTT.

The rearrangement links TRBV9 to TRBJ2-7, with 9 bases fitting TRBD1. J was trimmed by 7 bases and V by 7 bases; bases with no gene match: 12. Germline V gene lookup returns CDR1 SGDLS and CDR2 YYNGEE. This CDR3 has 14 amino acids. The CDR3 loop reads CASAPGTGTLEQYF. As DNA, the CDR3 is TGTGCCAGCGCACCTGGGACAGGGACCTTGGAGCAGTACTTC.

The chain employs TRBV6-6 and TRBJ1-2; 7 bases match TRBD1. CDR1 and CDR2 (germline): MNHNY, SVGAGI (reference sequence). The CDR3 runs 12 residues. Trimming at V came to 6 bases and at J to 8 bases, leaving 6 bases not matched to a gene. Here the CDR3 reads CASRTGAEGYTF. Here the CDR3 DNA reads TGTGCCAGCAGAACAGGGGCTGAAGGCTACACCTTC.

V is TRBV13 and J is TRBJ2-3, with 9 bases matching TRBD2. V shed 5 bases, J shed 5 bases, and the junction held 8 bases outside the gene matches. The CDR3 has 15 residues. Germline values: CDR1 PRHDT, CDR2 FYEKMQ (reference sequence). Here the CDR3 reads CASSQWGSGGDTQYF. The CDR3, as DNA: TGTGCCAGCAGCCAATGGGGTAGCGGGGGAGATACGCAGTATTTT.

This CDR3 reads CASSVEAAGARSDVYNEQFF. CDR3 coding DNA: TGTGCCAGCAGCGTAGAAGCAGCGGGGGCCCGGTCGGACGTCTACAATGAGCAGTTCTTC. V usage is TRBV9 and J usage is TRBJ2-1, with 8 bases fitting TRBD2. Trimming took 0 bases from V and 3 from J; bases not matched to a gene: 17. Germline V lookup: CDR1 SGDLS, CDR2 YYNGEE. The CDR3 extends over 20 amino acids. Variable domain in full (rest from reference TRBV9 and TRBJ2-1): DSGVTQTPKHLITATGQRVTLRCSPRSGDLSVYWYQQSLDQGLQFLIQYYNGEERAKGNILERFSAQQFPDLHSELNLSSLELGDSALYFCASSVEAAGARSDVYNEQFFGPGTRLTVL.